This record looks at one T cell receptor (beta chain) sequence and its context. The antigen it recognizes is unknown. The record has no base qualities; no much larger clone is one base away. This sample is part of a study of shared clonotypes between healthy human individuals (dated by TCRdb to 2019 to 2021). Context from the whole study: The cohort comprised a couple of women and a few men aged 18 to 49 years. For each donor, CD4 naive and CD4 memory were each run on three plates, CD8 naive on two plates, and CD8 memory on one plate. To estimate repertoire size and how much clonotype sharing occurs between individuals, the study deeply sequenced the blood TCR repertoires of about five healthy adults. To increase sequencing depth and limit assay-specific biases, TCR repertoire library preparation and sequencing were carried out by different laboratories using diverse techniques. Each donor's leukapheresis produced roughly between roughly 0.9 and 8.9 billion PBMCs. The investigation overall reported the following: Larger estimated clonotype richness was generally found for naive subsets than for memory subsets. The genetic and exposure-history diversity represented was limited by the small number of donors. Higher generation probabilities were observed for clonotypes shared by all four sorted-subset donors than for non-shared clonotypes. When several donors were compared, the shared fraction of clonotypes was about 5.2% for naive CD4, around 4% for naive CD8, 2.3% for memory CD4, and roughly 0.43% for memory CD8. Based on pairwise subsampling, the degree of clonotype sharing among donors was expected to be affected by sequencing depth. Incomplete sequencing was indicated by rarefaction of sorted-subset datasets, despite the large sequencing depth. Sampling was restricted to blood, and TCR repertoires in tissue are likely to differ from TCR repertoires in blood.

The donors were healthy, HIV-negative adults who had no recently reported acute infections or vaccinations. Only Caucasian adults living in Nashville, Tennessee, USA were represented among the donors. CD4+ T cells were enriched by magnetic negative selection, after which naive cells were positively selected on CD45RA and the negative fraction was taken as the memory subset. Blood was obtained by leukapheresis, after which PBMCs were separated by Ficoll-Histopaque density gradient centrifugation and cryopreserved in liquid nitrogen vapor phase. Analytical flow cytometry was used to check the purity and quantity of every magnetically sorted T cell population. Each sorted fraction had its genomic DNA isolated and then quantified by UV absorbance on a Nanodrop 2000c. Ends trimmed: V by 5 bases, J by 5 bases; bases unmatched to a gene: 7. Per the germline V gene, MNHEY is the CDR1 and SVGAGI is the CDR2. From its cysteine to its phenylalanine, the CDR3 spans 14 amino acids. Only the CDR3 DNA is retained, 42 bases long and in frame from the first base.

Using the deep immunoSEQ assay, TCR CDR3 regions were amplified from genomic DNA by multiplex PCR. For each cell subset, the extracted genomic DNA was distributed evenly across all wells of several immunoSEQ 96-well plates, and each plate served as one replicate. For sorted subsets, roughly 200 ng of genomic DNA, equivalent to 30,000 or so T cell genomes, went into each replicate PCR. The purified libraries were quantified using a Qubit 3.0 fluorometer, sized with a Bioanalyzer 2100, and then quantified again using the KAPA Library Quantification kit. Each immunoSEQ 96-well plate was sequenced on its own single-read 150-cycle Illumina NextSeq 550 flow cell. From the authors' description of their analysis: Because the immunoSEQ output included only junctional sequences and no quality scores, the filtering could not be the same as the filtering used for full-length reads. To assign V/J genes and CDR3, sequences were annotated using PyIR, a Python wrapper for IgBLAST v1.9, with IMGT germline references. Any read was removed if the V/J assignment was weak (E-value above 1e-6), the CDR3 was missing, or the read contained stop codons, out-of-frame junctions, or ambiguous translated residues. V3J clonotypes were defined as sequences sharing an identical inferred V gene, J gene, and CDR3 amino acid sequence. Percentage overlap between repertoires was calculated by dividing the number of shared unique clonotypes by the size of the smaller repertoire. Three approaches were used to assess repertoire richness: RTK rarefaction, the Chao1 estimator, and Recon v2.1 estimates of unobserved clonotypes. Generation probabilities for all TCRbeta clonotypes obtained by the gDNA method from four donors were computed using OLGA. As stored in TCRdb, this immuneACCESS dataset retains in-frame rearrangements with V and J assigned. A fraction of the clones does not appear; measured against another copy, unresolved V genes explain less than half of the discrepancy, and the remainder lacks a known reason. The DNA was the basis for D and trimming; V, J and clone size are from that table. Within this sample are over a million clones, with about 75% of them counted one time only. In total, the top ten clones hold about 1.4% of the sample.

Sequenced material: memory CD4+ T cells sorted from blood. The sample's cell subset or site label, in plain terms: CD45RA-negative fraction. The chain links TRBV6-5 with TRBJ2-7; TRBD1 lines up with 9 middle nucleotides. The receptor was isolated from a man aged 18 to 30 in good health. In nucleotide form, the sequence is TGTGCCAGCAGTGGGACAGGGAGAACCCACGAGCAGTACTTC. Translated, it reads CASSGTGRTHEQYF.